This T cell receptor (beta chain) was profiled in a study of cytomegalovirus exposure and HLA in healthy donors. PCR used 60 Vbeta primers and 13 Jbeta primers. TCRdb keeps only in-frame clones here, not all; method: immunoSEQ multiplex PCR. The data show around 120,000 clones, around 73% seen once. After removal of 3 bases from V and 11 bases from J, the junction contained 14 bases not matched to a gene. Germline V gene lookup returns CDR1 MNHEY and CDR2 SMNVEV (reference sequence). CDR3 length: 15 amino acids. Overall study findings and caveats: In a later analysis, at a false discovery rate of 0.05, 15,000 to 20,000 TCR beta sequences matched HLA alleles.

At collection, donors were nominally healthy, but unrecorded immune exposures were probable. There are many counts of this clone. The antigen is undetermined. Sample: PBMCs. This TCR was sampled from a woman aged 35 to 49 in good health and CMV-seropositive. The chain recombines TRBV27 with TRBJ1-1; 8 bases are a match to TRBD1. In nucleotides, the CDR3 is TGTGCCAGCAGTTTTGGAACAGGGGGAAAGGGTGGGGCTTTCTTT. Protein sequence: CASSFGTGGKGGAFF.